This is a list of T cell receptor beta chains from one sample in a study of OX40 agonist ivuxolimab in advanced cancers. Sequencing was performed with immunoSEQ multiplex PCR; in TCRdb, only in-frame clones are kept and a portion is missing. The data contain about 17,000 clones, around 88% of them seen just once; the ten biggest clones take up just under 20%. Sequencing used CD4+ or CD8+ T cells sorted from blood, obtained in a trial of the OX40 agonist ivuxolimab. The source of these receptors is an adult with an advanced solid tumor such as melanoma, head and neck, liver or kidney cancer. Both conserved end residues are part of each CDR3. Each record gives: J gene, clone size, D gene, V gene, CDR3 protein, CDR3 DNA. A D gene is named only where the DNA matches it firmly. Clone size appears in some rows only: once, few, many, or a class for an expanded clone.

J: TRBJ1-2
size: .
D: .
V: TRBV7-9
CDR3: CASSPLLDSFYGYTF
DNA: TGTGCCAGCAGCCCCTTACTTGACAGCTTCTATGGCTACACCTTC

J: TRBJ2-1
size: .
D: .
V: TRBV15
CDR3: CATSKGVYNEQFF
DNA: TGTGCCACCAGCAAGGGAGTCTACAATGAGCAGTTCTTC

J: TRBJ2-2
size: .
D: .
V: TRBV9
CDR3: CASSVEAGWDTGELFF
DNA: TGTGCCAGCAGCGTAGAGGCGGGCTGGGACACCGGGGAGCTGTTTTTT

J: TRBJ2-3
size: .
D: .
V: TRBV7-2
CDR3: CASSSGVFLDTQYF
DNA: TGTGCCAGCAGCTCGGGGGTATTTCTAGATACGCAGTATTTT

J: TRBJ2-5
size: .
D: .
V: TRBV25-1
CDR3: CASRSRTYQETQYF
DNA: TGTGCCAGCAGATCCCGGACGTACCAAGAGACCCAGTACTTC

J: TRBJ2-1
size: .
D: TRBD2
V: TRBV19
CDR3: CASKAEPGLDVYNEQFF
DNA: TGTGCCAGCAAGGCAGAACCGGGACTAGATGTGTACAATGAGCAGTTCTTC

J: TRBJ2-1
size: .
D: TRBD2
V: TRBV4-1
CDR3: CASSQAPLAKYNEQFF
DNA: TGCGCCAGCAGCCAAGCTCCACTAGCGAAATACAATGAGCAGTTCTTC

J: TRBJ2-7
size: .
D: .
V: TRBV19
CDR3: CASSPGRTYEQYF
DNA: TGTGCCAGTAGTCCGGGACGGACCTACGAGCAGTACTTC

J: TRBJ2-3
size: .
D: TRBD2
V: TRBV7-9
CDR3: CASSPEEREAPSTDTQYF
DNA: TGTGCCAGCAGCCCCGAGGAGCGGGAGGCTCCTAGCACAGATACGCAGTATTTT

J: TRBJ2-1
size: .
D: .
V: TRBV7-8
CDR3: CASSLSVGPESLYNEQFF
DNA: TGTGCCAGCAGCTTGTCAGTAGGCCCGGAATCCCTTTACAATGAGCAGTTCTTC

J: TRBJ2-2
size: .
D: .
V: TRBV9
CDR3: CASSLNTGELFF
DNA: TGTGCCAGCAGCCTGAACACCGGGGAGCTGTTTTTT

J: TRBJ2-1
size: .
D: TRBD2
V: TRBV7-8
CDR3: CASSSGLAGVYYNEQFF
DNA: TGTGCCAGCAGCTCTGGACTAGCGGGAGTGTACTACAATGAGCAGTTCTTC

J: TRBJ2-5
size: .
D: TRBD1
V: TRBV28
CDR3: CASSFRGLRSAQYF
DNA: TGTGCCAGCAGTTTCAGGGGGCTCAGGTCGGCCCAGTACTTC

J: TRBJ2-5
size: .
D: .
V: TRBV15
CDR3: CATSRGVVETQYF
DNA: TGTGCCACCAGCAGAGGTGTTGTGGAGACCCAGTACTTC

J: TRBJ2-5
size: once
D: TRBD2
V: TRBV5-1
CDR3: CASSASGFQETQYF
DNA: TGCGCCAGCAGCGCTAGCGGGTTCCAAGAGACCCAGTACTTC

J: TRBJ2-7
size: .
D: .
V: TRBV4-2
CDR3: CASSQDWQGLVEQYF
DNA: TGTGCCAGCAGCCAAGACTGGCAGGGGCTCGTCGAGCAGTACTTC

J: TRBJ2-1
size: .
D: TRBD1
V: TRBV11-1
CDR3: CASSRQGRNEQFF
DNA: TGTGCCAGCAGCCGACAGGGAAGGAATGAGCAGTTCTTC

J: TRBJ2-1
size: .
D: .
V: TRBV7-2
CDR3: CASSRTNEQFF
DNA: TGTGCCAGCAGCCGGACCAATGAGCAGTTCTTC

J: TRBJ2-7
size: .
D: .
V: TRBV7-9
CDR3: CASSLAGGYEQYF
DNA: TGTGCCAGCAGCTTAGCGGGAGGATACGAGCAGTACTTC

J: TRBJ2-1
size: few
D: TRBD1
V: TRBV6-6
CDR3: CASSGTAGEQFF
DNA: TGTGCCAGCAGCGGGACAGCCGGTGAGCAGTTCTTC

J: TRBJ1-3
size: once
D: TRBD1
V: TRBV14
CDR3: CASSQDDGQGASLGNTIYF
DNA: TGTGCCAGCAGCCAAGACGATGGACAGGGGGCGTCTCTCGGAAACACCATATATTTT

J: TRBJ2-2
size: .
D: .
V: TRBV25-1
CDR3: CASRRGGPNTGELFF
DNA: TGTGCCAGCAGGAGGGGGGGGCCGAACACCGGGGAGCTGTTTTTT

J: TRBJ2-1
size: .
D: .
V: TRBV7-2
CDR3: CASSSPLVNEQFF
DNA: TGTGCCAGCAGCTCCCCACTGGTCAATGAGCAGTTCTTC

J: TRBJ2-7
size: .
D: .
V: TRBV5-4
CDR3: CASSLQGVLSYEQYF
DNA: TGTGCCAGCAGCTTGCAGGGCGTTCTCTCCTACGAGCAGTACTTC

J: TRBJ1-1
size: .
D: .
V: TRBV14
CDR3: CASSQTNRGTEAFF
DNA: TGTGCCAGCAGTCAGACAAATCGGGGGACTGAAGCTTTCTTT

J: TRBJ2-3
size: once
D: TRBD1
V: TRBV6-1
CDR3: CASSGQGADTQYF
DNA: TGTGCCAGCAGTGGACAGGGAGCAGATACGCAGTATTTT

J: TRBJ2-7
size: .
D: .
V: TRBV5-4
CDR3: CASSFGPEQYF
DNA: TGTGCCAGCAGCTTTGGTCCCGAGCAGTACTTC

J: TRBJ1-5
size: .
D: .
V: TRBV10-3
CDR3: CAISAQNQPQHF
DNA: TGTGCCATCAGTGCACAGAATCAGCCCCAGCATTTT

J: TRBJ1-2
size: .
D: TRBD1
V: TRBV9
CDR3: CASSRTGSEGYTF
DNA: TGCGCCAGCAGCCGGACAGGGTCTGAGGGCTACACCTTC

J: TRBJ2-5
size: .
D: TRBD2
V: TRBV27
CDR3: CASSPRLAGLGETQYF
DNA: TGTGCCAGCAGTCCCCGACTAGCGGGCTTAGGGGAGACCCAGTACTTC

J: TRBJ2-1
size: .
D: .
V: TRBV7-9
CDR3: CASSRLAGQDNEQFF
DNA: TGTGCCAGCAGTCGCCTAGCGGGACAGGACAATGAGCAGTTCTTC

J: TRBJ1-2
size: .
D: .
V: TRBV5-4
CDR3: CASSLSKTEFYGYTF
DNA: TGTGCCAGCAGCCTATCCAAAACTGAATTCTATGGCTACACCTTC

J: TRBJ2-2
size: .
D: TRBD2
V: TRBV12-5
CDR3: CASGLTGLAGRRTGELFF
DNA: TGTGCTAGTGGTTTGACGGGACTAGCGGGACGTAGGACCGGGGAGCTGTTTTTT

J: TRBJ2-4
size: .
D: TRBD2
V: TRBV6-1
CDR3: CASSQAGDIQYF
DNA: TGTGCCAGCAGCCAAGCGGGAGACATTCAGTACTTC

J: TRBJ2-6
size: few
D: .
V: TRBV10-3
CDR3: CAISEGSGANVLTF
DNA: TGTGCCATCAGTGAAGGTTCTGGGGCCAACGTCCTGACTTTC

J: TRBJ2-3
size: .
D: TRBD2
V: TRBV9
CDR3: CASSPEAGDTQYF
DNA: TGTGCCAGCAGCCCCGAAGCGGGGGATACGCAGTATTTT